This T cell receptor (beta chain) was recovered during a study of blood T cells in healthy people across ages. A J-beta primer mix and a sample-barcoded 5' primer were used in a second PCR of roughly 7 to 12 cycles. TCRdb re-analysed the 5' RACE reads in MiXCR, keeping a single row per CDR3 protein. The sample lists fewer than 700,000 distinct CDR3 sequences; 40% to 45% were seen once. This clonotype was seen a handful of times. Its antigen remains unidentified. The CDR3 spans 17 residues. J was trimmed by 3 bases and V by 5 bases; bases with no gene match: 12. Germline lookup yields CDR1 LNHNV and CDR2 YYDKDF (reference sequence). General study points: Estimated diversity that came from one million T cells was considered an underestimate.

Sequenced sample: blood. V and J are TRBV15 and TRBJ1-4, with 7 bases identical to TRBD1. The clonotype comes from an elderly man in good health. The DNA of the CDR3 is TGTGCCACCAGCGGCCAAGCCTTCAGGGGGGCTAATGAAAAACTGTTTTTT. Its protein product is CATSGQAFRGANEKLFF.